The 4 T cell receptor beta chains presented below share a single source sample, sequenced in a study of early stage breast cancer tumors. The assay was immunoSEQ multiplex PCR, and TCRdb's table has in-frame clones only and misses some. The sample shows more than 60,000 clones, approximately 79% of them seen only once. Specimen: blood. These receptors all come from a person between 55 and 69 years old with breast cancer.

The rearrangement links TRBV5-6 to TRBJ2-2, with 7 bases identical to TRBD1. The CDR3 is 14 residues long. Trimming at V came to 2 bases and at J to 6 bases, leaving 4 bases not matched to a gene. Germline V gives CDR1 SGHDT, CDR2 YYEEEE. The CDR3, as DNA: TGTGCCAGCAGCTTCGGGACAGAGGCCGGGGAGCTGTTTTTT. Protein sequence: CASSFGTEAGELFF.

With respect to this clone: At one end, the junction sequence differs from germline, possibly due to a read error. This sequence joins TRBV7-7 and TRBJ2-1; 8 nucleotides line up with TRBD2. There are 14 residues in the CDR3. Germline V gene lookup returns CDR1 SSHAT and CDR2 FNYEAQ (reference sequence). The CDR3 region has the DNA TGTGCTAGCAGCAAAGGACTAGCTGATAATGAGCAGTTCTTC. As protein: CASSKGLADNEQFF.

V and J are TRBV4-3 and TRBJ1-4; D unclear. V was clipped by 0 bases and J by 2 bases, with 10 bases between them. Germline V gene lookup returns CDR1 LGHNA and CDR2 YSLEER. The CDR3 length is 16 residues. CDR3 region: CASSQDHSWTNEKLFF. DNA of the CDR3: TGCGCCAGCAGCCAAGATCATTCGTGGACTAATGAAAAACTGTTTTTT.

This clone was recorded only once. The chain couples TRBV7-2 to TRBJ2-3; perhaps TRBD2 as D (5 bases). Trimming cost V 3 bases and J 4 bases, with 14 bases left between them. CDR1 is SGHTA and CDR2 is FQGNSA in the germline V gene. The CDR3 length is 15 residues. CDR3 residues: CASSFGGSGADTQYF. In DNA, the CDR3 is TGTGCCAGCAGCTTTGGTGGGAGTGGGGCAGATACGCAGTATTTT. The whole variable domain, filled in from reference TRBV7-2 and TRBJ2-3, reads GAGVSQSPSNKVTEKGKDVELRCDPISGHTALYWYRQSLGQGLEFLIYFQGNSAPDKSGLPSDRFSAERTGGSVSTLTIQRTQQEDSAVYLCASSFGGSGADTQYFGPGTRLTVL.